These 7 T cell receptor beta chains came from one sample sequenced in a study of cytomegalovirus exposure and HLA in healthy donors. Primers for the PCR totalled 60 Vbeta and 13 Jbeta. Clones were read by immunoSEQ multiplex PCR, and TCRdb kept only the in-frame ones, dropping some. Here the sample spans about 180,000 clones, 82% being singletons. The sample taken for sequencing was PBMCs. The receptors stem from a man aged 40-49 years in good health and CMV-seronegative.

The chain recombines TRBV18 with TRBJ2-6, with 7 bases that match TRBD1. From germline, CDR1 is KGHSH and CDR2 LQKENI. Trimming at V came to 1 base and at J to 0 bases, leaving 6 bases not matched to a gene. The CDR3 runs 18 residues. CDR3 residues: CASSPQGAHFSGANVLTF. The CDR3 bases are TGTGCCAGCTCACCACAGGGGGCGCATTTCTCTGGGGCCAACGTCCTGACTTTC.

This chain links TRBV13 with TRBJ2-7; D is perhaps TRBD2 (5 bases). V gave up 2 bases and J gave up 0 bases, with 14 bases separating them. The germline V gene has CDR1 PRHDT and CDR2 FYEKMQ (reference sequence). CDR3 length: 16 residues. CDR3 amino acids: CASSLTRAANSYEQYF. The CDR3 coding sequence is TGTGCCAGCAGCTTAACGAGGGCGGCAAACTCCTACGAGCAGTACTTC.

This clone was observed once. This rearrangement joins TRBV28 to TRBJ1-2; 8 bases line up with TRBD1. V lost 8 bases, J lost 2 bases, and 4 bases stayed unmatched. CDR3 length: 13 residues. CDR1 is MDHEN and CDR2 is SYDVKM in the germline V gene. Here the CDR3 DNA reads TGTGCCAGCCTACAGGGGGGGAACTATGGCTACACCTTC. Amino acid sequence: CASLQGGNYGYTF.

V usage is TRBV4-3 and J usage is TRBJ1-4; TRBD1 matches at 7 bases. There are 17 residues in the CDR3. The germline V gene has CDR1 LGHNA and CDR2 YSLEER. The V and J ends lost 2 bases and 5 bases, in that order; junction bases with no gene match: 11. The CDR3 reads CASSQTPGTAFNEKLFF. DNA for the CDR3: TGCGCCAGCAGCCAAACCCCCGGGACAGCCTTCAATGAAAAACTGTTTTTT.

The V and J genes are TRBV5-1 and TRBJ2-5, with 12 positions matching TRBD1. The J call may not be correct, given that the DNA end is closer to TRBJ2-7. Germline V gives CDR1 SGHRS, CDR2 YFSETQ. This CDR3 comprises 16 residues. CDR3 region: CASSFSGTGGGNEQYF. CDR3 nucleotides: TGCGCCAGCAGCTTTTCCGGGACAGGGGGCGGAAACGAGCAGTACTTC.

This rearrangement joins TRBV28 to TRBJ2-7; D gene unclear. Trimming stripped 4 bases from V and 2 bases from J, with 6 bases between. The CDR3 is 12 amino acids. Germline V gene lookup returns CDR1 MDHEN and CDR2 SYDVKM. The CDR3 sequence: CASSSSPYEQYF. The CDR3 coding sequence is TGTGCCAGCAGTTCGAGCCCCTACGAGCAGTACTTC.

The V call is TRBV10-1, the J call TRBJ2-3; 8 bases line up with TRBD2. This CDR3 region has 15 residues. Germline CDR1 WNHNN, CDR2 SYGVQD (reference sequence). After removal of 4 bases from V and 3 bases from J, the junction contained 6 bases not matched to a gene. The CDR3 sequence: CASSVSGSRTDTQYF. The CDR3 DNA is TGCGCCAGCAGTGTGAGCGGGAGTAGAACAGATACGCAGTATTTT.